Each of the 30 T cell receptor beta chains below was sequenced from the same sample in a study of cytomegalovirus exposure and HLA in healthy donors. PCR was performed using 60 Vbeta and 13 Jbeta primers. The protocol was immunoSEQ multiplex PCR, while the TCRdb copy is restricted to in-frame clones and leaves out a portion. The data show about 140,000 clones, around 57% seen once. Source material: PBMCs. The source of these receptors is a male donor in good health and CMV-seronegative.

This clone was counted a few times. J is TRBJ2-7 and V is TRBV19, with 11 bases matching TRBD1. The CDR3 runs to 15 residues. After removal of 3 bases from V and 5 bases from J, the junction contained 6 bases not matched to a gene. The germline V gene encodes CDR1 LNHDA and CDR2 SQIVND (reference sequence). The CDR3 region has the DNA TGTGCCAGTAGTATTGGGACAGGGGGTATCAACGAGCAGTACTTC. Protein product: CASSIGTGGINEQYF.

This clone has a single count. The chain links TRBV27 to TRBJ1-5; D gene ambiguous. Between the trimmed V and J ends, which lost 3 bases and 0 bases, there was a span of 9 bases. Germline V gene data show CDR1 as MNHEY and CDR2 as SMNVEV (reference sequence). CDR3 size: 15 residues. The CDR3 is CASSFDIYSNQPQHF. Here the CDR3 DNA reads TGTGCCAGCAGTTTCGACATCTATAGCAATCAGCCCCAGCATTTT.

In the case of this clone: Germline and junction disagree at one end, which may indicate a read error. The chain is built from TRBV20-1 and TRBJ1-2; no clear D gene. CDR3 size: 10 residues. Germline V gives CDR1 DFQATT, CDR2 SNEGSKA (reference sequence). This CDR3 is CSAPAGGYPF. CDR3 nucleotides: TGCAGTGCCCCGGCCGGAGGCTACCCCTTC.

This clone was counted between two and nine times. The chain joins TRBV28 to TRBJ1-6; 7 bases fit TRBD1. Germline lookup yields CDR1 MDHEN and CDR2 SYDVKM. V dropped 5 bases and J dropped 5; count of bases not matched to a gene: 3. This CDR3 contains 14 residues. This CDR3 is CASSVGTDNSPLHF. DNA of the CDR3: TGTGCCAGCAGTGTCGGGACAGATAATTCACCCCTCCACTTT.

This clone occurred a few times. This chain links TRBV2 with TRBJ1-5, with a possible D match to TRBD1 (5 bases). CDR1 and CDR2 from the germline V gene are SNHLY and FYNNEI. Trimming left V 5 bases short and J 4 bases short, with 9 bases between. This CDR3 is 13 amino acids long. CDR3 loop: CASSFRQNQPQHF. The CDR3 nucleotides read TGTGCCAGCAGTTTCCGACAGAATCAGCCCCAGCATTTT.

This clone was seen a single time. V is TRBV9 and J is TRBJ1-1; D gene unclear. Germline V lookup: CDR1 SGDLS, CDR2 YYNGEE. The CDR3 contains 14 residues. Trimming took off 0 bases at V and 7 bases at J, with 13 bases between the two ends. CDR3 region: CASSVGLATHEAFF. The DNA of the CDR3 is TGTGCCAGCAGCGTAGGTCTAGCCACCCATGAAGCTTTCTTT.

V is TRBV15 and J is TRBJ1-1; unclear D gene. The germline CDR1 and CDR2 sequences are LNHNV and YYDKDF (reference sequence). V was clipped by 0 bases and J by 6 bases, with 8 bases between them. The CDR3 consists of 13 residues. The CDR3 sequence: CATSRDKFAEAFF. In nucleotides, the CDR3 is TGTGCCACCAGCAGAGACAAATTTGCTGAAGCTTTCTTT.

The rearrangement joins TRBV18 to TRBJ1-1; TRBD1 might be the D (6 bases). The CDR3 consists of 16 residues. Germline V gene lookup returns CDR1 KGHSH and CDR2 LQKENI. V was trimmed by 3 bases and J by 2 bases, leaving 16 bases between them. DNA of the CDR3: TGTGCCAGCTCACCGACGGGGGGACACCTTAACACTGAAGCTTTCTTT. This codes for CASSPTGGHLNTEAFF.

This clone showed up just a few times. In the same sample, other DNA sequences code for this CDR3. This chain links TRBV5-1 with TRBJ2-3; tentatively, D is TRBD2 (5 bases). V lost 0 bases to trimming and J lost 3 bases, with 8 bases between them. This CDR3 spans 14 amino acids. Germline assignment: CDR1 SGHRS and CDR2 YFSETQ. CDR3 sequence reads: CASSLAPGTDTQYF. CDR3 sequence (DNA): TGCGCCAGCAGCTTGGCCCCGGGGACAGATACGCAGTATTTT.

V is TRBV19 and J is TRBJ2-7; 11 nucleotides align to TRBD1. This CDR3 contains 16 residues. CDR1 is LNHDA and CDR2 is SQIVND in the germline V gene (reference sequence). V lost 3 bases, J lost 1 base, and 5 bases stayed unmatched. The chain's CDR3 is CASSIIGTGGSYEQYF. The DNA for the CDR3 is TGTGCCAGTAGTATTATTGGGACAGGGGGATCCTACGAGCAGTACTTC.

V gene TRBV7-2 combines with J gene TRBJ2-7; TRBD1 matches 11 bases. The germline CDR1 and CDR2 sequences are SGHTA and FQGNSA. V was pared by 7 bases and J by 4 bases, with 3 bases of the junction left unmatched. This CDR3 contains 13 residues. The CDR3 loop reads CASTGTGGYEQYF. CDR3 in DNA: TGTGCCAGCACCGGGACAGGGGGTTACGAGCAGTACTTC.

The chain carries TRBV19 and TRBJ2-7; 9 bases are a match to TRBD1. The V and J ends lost 3 bases and 2 bases, in that order; junction bases with no gene match: 5. Germline-derived CDR1 and CDR2 are LNHDA and SQIVND (reference sequence). The CDR3 is 15 amino acids. CDR3 sequence (DNA): TGTGCCAGTAGTATGGGTGGGACAGGGACCTACGAGCAGTACTTC. Protein: CASSMGGTGTYEQYF.

This rearrangement joins TRBV11-1 to TRBJ2-7, with TRBD2 matching 10 bases. There are 15 residues in the CDR3. CDR1 is SGHAT, CDR2 FQDESV, per germline (reference sequence). The junction had 6 bases not matched to a gene; V was cut back by 4 bases and J by 3 bases. The CDR3 region has the DNA TGTGCCAGCAGCTGGCTAGCGGGGGCCCACTACGAGCAGTACTTC. It codes for CASSWLAGAHYEQYF. Full variable domain (outside the CDR3, taken from reference TRBV11-1 and TRBJ2-7): EAEVAQSPRYKITEKSQAVAFWCDPISGHATLYWYRQILGQGPELLVQFQDESVVDDSQLPKDRFSAERLKGVDSTLKIQPAELGDSAMYLCASSWLAGAHYEQYFGPGTRLTVT.

J is TRBJ2-7 and V is TRBV6-5; D might be TRBD1 (6 bases). The CDR3 totals 14 residues. Germline V gives CDR1 MNHEY, CDR2 SVGAGI. V lost 7 bases and J 2 bases, leaving 15 bases between the germline ends. The CDR3 loop reads CASTPGQLTYEQYF. For the CDR3, the DNA is TGTGCCAGCACCCCCGGACAGTTAACCTACGAGCAGTACTTC.

V usage is TRBV7-9 and J usage is TRBJ2-4; 7 positions match TRBD1. The CDR3 loop spans 16 amino acids. V was clipped by 4 bases and J by 1 base; unmatched bases: 7. Germline V gene sequence: CDR1 SEHNR, CDR2 FQNEAQ (reference sequence). CDR3 coding DNA: TGTGCCAGCAGCTCCGGACAGGACGAGGCCAAAAACATTCAGTACTTC. Translated, it gives CASSSGQDEAKNIQYF.

Only a few counts were recorded for this clone. V usage is TRBV5-1 and J usage is TRBJ2-3; 11 positions agree with TRBD2. The CDR3 sequence is 16 residues long. Germline values: CDR1 SGHRS, CDR2 YFSETQ. V lost 0 bases, J lost 5 bases, and 5 bases stayed unmatched. This CDR3 is CASSLGTSGGQDTQYF. The CDR3 bases are TGCGCCAGCAGCTTGGGTACTAGCGGGGGCCAAGATACGCAGTATTTT.

This clone was seen only a few times. This chain joins TRBV7-6 and TRBJ1-1, with TRBD1 as a possible D gene (5 bases). The CDR3 is 15 amino acids. Germline-derived CDR1 and CDR2 are SGHVS and FNYEAQ. The V end lost 5 bases, the J end lost 7 bases, and 20 bases lay between the germline ends. CDR3 bases: TGTGCCAGCAGCCCGAACAGCATCGACAGAGATGAAGCTTTCTTT. Its translation: CASSPNSIDRDEAFF.

This chain joins TRBV9 and TRBJ1-1; D might be TRBD1 (6 bases). Per the germline V gene, CDR1 is SGDLS and CDR2 is YYNGEE. V dropped 0 bases and J dropped 4 bases, with 22 bases sitting between them. The CDR3 is 18 residues long. CDR3 sequence (DNA): TGTGCCAGCAGCGTAGTCGTAGGGAGAGGGGGGGCCGTCACTGAAGCTTTCTTT. It yields the protein CASSVVVGRGGAVTEAFF.

The chain uses TRBV7-2 and TRBJ2-1; the D gene is possibly TRBD2 (6 bases). The CDR3 runs 12 residues. Germline V gene lookup returns CDR1 SGHTA and CDR2 FQGNSA. The V and J ends lost 4 bases and 7 bases respectively, with 8 bases between them. CDR3 sequence (DNA): TGTGCCAGCAGCTGGGGAGGAAATGAGCAGTTCTTC. It translates to CASSWGGNEQFF.

This clone was seen a handful of times. The chain carries TRBV5-5 and TRBJ2-3; no clear D gene. V was cut by 6 bases and J by 2 bases, with 4 bases left in between. Germline-derived CDR1 and CDR2 are SGHKS and YYEKEE (reference sequence). The CDR3 has 11 residues. CDR3 protein: CASTVTDTQYF. CDR3 in DNA: TGTGCCAGCACCGTCACAGATACGCAGTATTTT.

This clone showed up just a few times. The gene calls are TRBV7-2 and TRBJ2-7, with D maybe TRBD2 (7 bases). This CDR3 has 14 residues. The V end lost 1 base, the J end lost 6 bases, and 13 bases lay between the germline ends. Per the germline V gene, CDR1 is SGHTA and CDR2 is FQGNSA. Here the CDR3 reads CASSLEGGGREQYF. DNA for the CDR3: TGTGCCAGCAGCTTAGAAGGCGGGGGCCGCGAGCAGTACTTC.

J is TRBJ1-5 and V is TRBV19; a weak D match, TRBD1 (5 bases). Trimming removed 3 bases at V and 0 bases at J, with 18 bases between. The germline CDR1 and CDR2 sequences are LNHDA and SQIVND (reference sequence). The CDR3 extends over 18 amino acids. The CDR3 spells CASSIRSQGGYSNQPQHF. CDR3 bases: TGTGCCAGTAGTATTAGGAGTCAGGGTGGGTATAGCAATCAGCCCCAGCATTTT. The entire variable domain, with the rest obtained from reference TRBV19 and TRBJ1-5, is as follows: DGGITQSPKYLFRKEGQNVTLSCEQNLNHDAMYWYRQDPGQGLRLIYYSQIVNDFQKGDIAEGYSVSREKKESFPLTVTSAQKNPTAFYLCASSIRSQGGYSNQPQHFGDGTRLSIL.

The rearrangement links TRBV27 to TRBJ1-4, with 7 bases that match TRBD1. The length of the CDR3 is 18 residues. Germline V gene lookup returns CDR1 MNHEY and CDR2 SMNVEV (reference sequence). V dropped 4 bases and J dropped 4; count of bases not matched to a gene: 15. In nucleotides, the CDR3 is TGTGCCAGCAGTTCCACAATGGGACAGCCATTTATTAATGAAAAACTGTTTTTT. Protein sequence: CASSSTMGQPFINEKLFF.

This chain uses TRBV4-1 with TRBJ2-5; TRBD2 matches 12 bases. Germline-derived CDR1 and CDR2 are MGHRA and YSYEKL. Trimming removed 1 base from V and 2 bases from J; junction bases left unmatched: 8. CDR3 length: 18 amino acids. CDR3 DNA sequence: TGCGCCAGCAGCCAAGTCCCATTAGGACTAGCGGGGCAAGAGACCCAGTACTTC. This encodes CASSQVPLGLAGQETQYF.

The chain recombines TRBV6-6 with TRBJ1-6; D is perhaps TRBD1 (5 bases). The CDR3 consists of 14 residues. Germline V gene lookup returns CDR1 MNHNY and CDR2 SVGAGI (reference sequence). V lost 0 bases and J lost 8, with 8 bases in between. The CDR3 sequence is CASSYSGEDSPLHF. DNA for the CDR3: TGTGCCAGCAGTTACTCAGGGGAGGATTCACCCCTCCACTTT.

This clone occurred a few times. The chain employs TRBV19 and TRBJ2-1; 16 nucleotides match TRBD2. CDR1 and CDR2 (germline): LNHDA, SQIVND (reference sequence). The CDR3 is 19 amino acids. The ends lost 4 bases at V and 7 bases at J; junction bases unmatched: 13. The CDR3 sequence: CASSSTGTSGGANLNEQFF. CDR3 in DNA: TGTGCCAGTAGTAGCACCGGGACTAGCGGGGGGGCTAATTTGAATGAGCAGTTCTTC.

This rearrangement joins TRBV5-1 to TRBJ1-5; D possibly corresponds to TRBD1 (5 bases). Between the trimmed V and J ends, which lost 1 base and 5 bases, there was a span of 16 bases. From germline, CDR1 is SGHRS and CDR2 YFSETQ. This CDR3 comprises 16 residues. CDR3 protein: CASSLRGPEGDQPQHF. The CDR3, as DNA: TGCGCCAGCAGCTTGAGGGGCCCGGAGGGTGATCAGCCCCAGCATTTT.

The J gene is TRBJ1-6, the V gene TRBV9, with a tentative D call TRBD1 (6 bases). The CDR3 spans 16 residues. The germline V gene encodes CDR1 SGDLS and CDR2 YYNGEE. The germline V and J ends were trimmed by 3 bases and 7 bases, with 17 bases remaining between them. CDR3 amino acids: CASSARPGHRNSPLHF. Here the CDR3 DNA reads TGTGCCAGCAGCGCTAGACCGGGACACCGGAATTCACCCCTCCACTTT. Based on the CDR3 plus reference TRBV9 and TRBJ1-6, the full variable domain is DSGVTQTPKHLITATGQRVTLRCSPRSGDLSVYWYQQSLDQGLQFLIQYYNGEERAKGNILERFSAQQFPDLHSELNLSSLELGDSALYFCASSARPGHRNSPLHFGNGTRLTVT.

The J gene is TRBJ2-7, the V gene TRBV2, with 7 nucleotides matching TRBD1. Germline V CDR1 and CDR2: SNHLY, FYNNEI. V trimming: 6 bases; J trimming: 0 bases; junction bases outside the gene matches: 11. The CDR3 runs to 16 residues. The CDR3 loop is CASSAGTVDSSYEQYF. The CDR3 DNA follows: TGTGCCAGCAGCGCCGGGACAGTGGATAGCTCCTACGAGCAGTACTTC.

As for this clone: At one boundary the junction diverges from the germline segment, which might be a read error. V usage is TRBV7-7 and J usage is TRBJ2-5, with 8 bases that match TRBD2. CDR1 is SSHAT and CDR2 is FNYEAQ in the germline V gene (reference sequence). The length of the CDR3 is 15 residues. The chain's CDR3 is CASSLGGTRGETQYF. In DNA form, the CDR3 reads TGTGCTAGCAGCTTAGGGGGGACTAGGGGAGAGACCCAGTACTTC.